This T cell receptor (beta chain) was captured in a study of blood T cell repertoires in COVID-19. Study context: Collection of acute and convalescent COVID-19 samples took place in the United States, Italy and Spain. PBMCs, B-cell-depleted T cells, or T cells were the source of the cDNA or gDNA that made up the material.

Seattle's cohort entered during active infection and was followed longitudinally. V lost 5 bases to trimming and J lost 3 bases, with 12 bases between them. The CDR3 consists of 14 residues. Germline assignment: CDR1 SGHAT and CDR2 FQNNGV. In the original processing: Amplification from reference gene primers served as the basis for estimated nucleated cell counts. Profiling relied on immunoSEQ multiplex PCR, and the TCRdb table lists in-frame clones only, not all of them. The V and J calls and clone size come from that table; D and trimming were worked out from the DNA. The sample holds approximately 500,000 clones; about 88% are singletons and the top ten take over 0.7%.

This chain links TRBV11-2 with TRBJ2-3; the D gene is possibly TRBD2 (6 bases). The sequencing sample was made of peripheral blood. This TCR derives from a man aged 18 to 29 with COVID-19, enrolled during active disease. This chain's CDR3 is CASSDGAGTDTQYF. The CDR3 DNA follows: TGTGCCAGCAGCGATGGGGCGGGAACAGATACGCAGTATTTT.